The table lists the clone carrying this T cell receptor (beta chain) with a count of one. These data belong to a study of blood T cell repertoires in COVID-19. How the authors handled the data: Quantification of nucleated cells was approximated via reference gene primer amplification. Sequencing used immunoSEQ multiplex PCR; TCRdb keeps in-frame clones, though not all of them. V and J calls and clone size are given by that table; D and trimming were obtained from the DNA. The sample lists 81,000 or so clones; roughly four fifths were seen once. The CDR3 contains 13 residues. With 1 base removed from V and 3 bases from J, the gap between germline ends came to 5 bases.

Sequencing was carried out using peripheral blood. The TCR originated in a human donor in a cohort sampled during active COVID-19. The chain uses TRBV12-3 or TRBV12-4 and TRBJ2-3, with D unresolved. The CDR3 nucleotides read TGTGCCAGCAGTTTAGGAGTAACAGATACGCAGTATTTT. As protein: CASSLGVTDTQYF.